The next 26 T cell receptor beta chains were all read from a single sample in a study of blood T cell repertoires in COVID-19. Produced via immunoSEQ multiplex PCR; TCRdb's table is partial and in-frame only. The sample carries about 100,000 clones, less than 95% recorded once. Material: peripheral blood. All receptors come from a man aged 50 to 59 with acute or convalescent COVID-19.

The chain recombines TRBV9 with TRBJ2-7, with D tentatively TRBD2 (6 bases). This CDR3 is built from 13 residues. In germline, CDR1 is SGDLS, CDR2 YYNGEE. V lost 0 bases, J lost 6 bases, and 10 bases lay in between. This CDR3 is CASSVGGGREQYF. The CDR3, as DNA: TGTGCCAGCAGCGTAGGGGGAGGACGCGAGCAGTACTTC.

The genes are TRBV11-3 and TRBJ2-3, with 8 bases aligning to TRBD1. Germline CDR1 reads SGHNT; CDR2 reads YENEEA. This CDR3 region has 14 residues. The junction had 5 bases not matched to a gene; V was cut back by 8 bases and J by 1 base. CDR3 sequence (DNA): TGTGCCAGCGTACAGGGGGGAGGCACAGATACGCAGTATTTT. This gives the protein CASVQGGGTDTQYF.

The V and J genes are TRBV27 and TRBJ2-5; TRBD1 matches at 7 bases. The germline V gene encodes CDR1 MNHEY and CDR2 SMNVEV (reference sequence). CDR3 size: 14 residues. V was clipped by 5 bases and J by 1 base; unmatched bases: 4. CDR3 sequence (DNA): TGTGCCAGCAGTATCACAGGGGCCCAAGAGACCCAGTACTTC. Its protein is CASSITGAQETQYF.

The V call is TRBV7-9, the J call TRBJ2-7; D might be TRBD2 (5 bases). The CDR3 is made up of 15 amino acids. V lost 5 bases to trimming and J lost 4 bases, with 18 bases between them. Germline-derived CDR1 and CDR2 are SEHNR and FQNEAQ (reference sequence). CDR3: CASSPARAQIYEQYF. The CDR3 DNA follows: TGTGCCAGCAGCCCGGCGCGGGCCCAAATATACGAGCAGTACTTC.

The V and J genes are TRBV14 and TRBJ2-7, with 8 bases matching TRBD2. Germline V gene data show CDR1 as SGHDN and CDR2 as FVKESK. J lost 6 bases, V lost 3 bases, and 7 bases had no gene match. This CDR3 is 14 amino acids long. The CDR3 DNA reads TGTGCCAGCAGCCAGCCGGGACTAGTATCCGAGCAGTACTTC. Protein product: CASSQPGLVSEQYF.

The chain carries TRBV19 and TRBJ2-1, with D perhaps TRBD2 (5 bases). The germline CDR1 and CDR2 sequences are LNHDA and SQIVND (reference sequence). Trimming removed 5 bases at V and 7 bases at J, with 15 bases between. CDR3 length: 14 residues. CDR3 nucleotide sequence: TGTGCCAGTAGTCGGACCTCTAGCTCTAATGAGCAGTTCTTC. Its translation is CASSRTSSSNEQFF.

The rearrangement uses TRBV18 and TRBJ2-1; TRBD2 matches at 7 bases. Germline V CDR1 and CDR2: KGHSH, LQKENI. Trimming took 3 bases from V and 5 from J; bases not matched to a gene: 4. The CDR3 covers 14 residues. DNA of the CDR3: TGTGCCAGCTCACCCCCTAGCGGTAACAATGAGCAGTTCTTC. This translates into CASSPPSGNNEQFF.

CDR3 amino acids: CASSLVQGNSPLHF. CDR3 DNA: TGTGCCAGCAGCTTGGTGCAGGGTAATTCACCCCTCCACTTT. J is TRBJ1-6 and V is TRBV5-6; possible D gene TRBD1, 5 bases. The CDR3 is 14 amino acids. Germline CDR1 reads SGHDT; CDR2 reads YYEEEE. The V end lost 0 bases, the J end lost 6 bases, and 7 bases lay between the germline ends.

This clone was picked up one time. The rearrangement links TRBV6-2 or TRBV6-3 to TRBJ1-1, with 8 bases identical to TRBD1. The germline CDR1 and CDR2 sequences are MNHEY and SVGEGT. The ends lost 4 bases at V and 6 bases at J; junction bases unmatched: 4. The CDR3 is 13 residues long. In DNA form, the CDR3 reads TGTGCCAGCAGTTTTGACAGGGGTCCTGAAGCTTTCTTT. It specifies CASSFDRGPEAFF.

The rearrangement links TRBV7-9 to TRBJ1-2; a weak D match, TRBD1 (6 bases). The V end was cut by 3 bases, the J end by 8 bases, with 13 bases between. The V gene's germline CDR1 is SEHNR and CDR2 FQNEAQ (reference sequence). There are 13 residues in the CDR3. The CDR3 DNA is TGTGCCAGCAGCTTCACAGGGTCGGAGGGCTACACCTTC. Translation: CASSFTGSEGYTF.

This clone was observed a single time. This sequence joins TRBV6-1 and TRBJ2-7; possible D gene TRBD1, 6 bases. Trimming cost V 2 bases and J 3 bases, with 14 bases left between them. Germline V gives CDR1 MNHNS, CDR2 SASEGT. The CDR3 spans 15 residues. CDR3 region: CASSERDTRYYEQYF. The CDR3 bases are TGTGCCAGCAGTGAAAGGGACACACGATACTACGAGCAGTACTTC.

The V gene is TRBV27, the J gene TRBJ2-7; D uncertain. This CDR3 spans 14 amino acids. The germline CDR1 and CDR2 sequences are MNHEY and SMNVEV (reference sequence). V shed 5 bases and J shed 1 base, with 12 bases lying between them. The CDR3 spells CASSSFAESYEQYF. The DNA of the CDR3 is TGTGCCAGCAGTAGTTTTGCGGAGTCCTACGAGCAGTACTTC.

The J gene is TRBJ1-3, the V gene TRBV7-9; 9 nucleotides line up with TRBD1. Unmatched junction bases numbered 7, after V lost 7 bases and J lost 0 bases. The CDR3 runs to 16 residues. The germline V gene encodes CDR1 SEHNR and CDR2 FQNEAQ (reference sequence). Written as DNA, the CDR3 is TGTGCCAGCAATTGGGACAGGGTTTACTCTGGAAACACCATATATTTT. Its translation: CASNWDRVYSGNTIYF.

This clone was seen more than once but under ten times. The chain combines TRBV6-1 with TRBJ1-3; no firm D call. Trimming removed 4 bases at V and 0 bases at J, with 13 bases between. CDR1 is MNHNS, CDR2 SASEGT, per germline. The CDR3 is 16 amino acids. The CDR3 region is CASSVSGGGSGNTIYF. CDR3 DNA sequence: TGTGCCAGCAGTGTCTCCGGTGGCGGCTCTGGAAACACCATATATTTT.

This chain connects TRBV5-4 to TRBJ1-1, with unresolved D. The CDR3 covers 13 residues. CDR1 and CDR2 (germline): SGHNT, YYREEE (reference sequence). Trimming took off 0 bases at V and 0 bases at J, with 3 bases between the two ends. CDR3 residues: CASSLVVNTEAFF. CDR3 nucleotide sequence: TGTGCCAGCAGCTTGGTAGTGAACACTGAAGCTTTCTTT.

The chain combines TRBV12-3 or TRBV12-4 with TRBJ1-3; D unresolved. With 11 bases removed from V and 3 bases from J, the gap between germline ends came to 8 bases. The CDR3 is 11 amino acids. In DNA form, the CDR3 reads TGTGCCGATGGAGTTGGAAACACCATATATTTT. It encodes CADGVGNTIYF.

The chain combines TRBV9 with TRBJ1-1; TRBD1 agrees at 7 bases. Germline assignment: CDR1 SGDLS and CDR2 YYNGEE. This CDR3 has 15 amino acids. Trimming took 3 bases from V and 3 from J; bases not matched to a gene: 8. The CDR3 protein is CASSARPQGYTEAFF. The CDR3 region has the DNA TGTGCCAGCAGCGCCCGTCCACAGGGGTACACTGAAGCTTTCTTT.

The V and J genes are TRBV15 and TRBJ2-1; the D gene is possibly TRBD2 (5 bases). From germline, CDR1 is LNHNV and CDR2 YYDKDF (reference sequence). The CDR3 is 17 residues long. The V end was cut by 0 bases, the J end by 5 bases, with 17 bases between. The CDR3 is CATSRDFRRWTHNEQFF. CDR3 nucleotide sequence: TGTGCCACCAGCAGAGATTTCCGGAGGTGGACCCACAATGAGCAGTTCTTC.

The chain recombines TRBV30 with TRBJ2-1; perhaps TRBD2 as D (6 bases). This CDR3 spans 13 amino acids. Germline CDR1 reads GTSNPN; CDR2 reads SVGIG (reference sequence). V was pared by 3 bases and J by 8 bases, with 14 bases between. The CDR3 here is CAWSLRRDYEQFF. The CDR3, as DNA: TGTGCCTGGAGCCTCCGGCGGGATTATGAGCAGTTCTTC.

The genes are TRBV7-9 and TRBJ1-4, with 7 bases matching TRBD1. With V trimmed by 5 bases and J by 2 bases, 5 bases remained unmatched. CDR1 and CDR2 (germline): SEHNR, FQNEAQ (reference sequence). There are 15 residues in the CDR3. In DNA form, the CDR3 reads TGTGCCAGCAGCAACCGACAGGGCACTAATGAAAAACTGTTTTTT. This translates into CASSNRQGTNEKLFF.

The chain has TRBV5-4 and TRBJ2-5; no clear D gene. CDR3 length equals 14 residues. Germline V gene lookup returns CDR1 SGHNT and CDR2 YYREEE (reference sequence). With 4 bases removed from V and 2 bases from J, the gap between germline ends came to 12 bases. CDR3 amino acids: CASSPQRGQETQYF. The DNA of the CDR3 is TGTGCCAGCAGCCCTCAGCGCGGACAAGAGACCCAGTACTTC.

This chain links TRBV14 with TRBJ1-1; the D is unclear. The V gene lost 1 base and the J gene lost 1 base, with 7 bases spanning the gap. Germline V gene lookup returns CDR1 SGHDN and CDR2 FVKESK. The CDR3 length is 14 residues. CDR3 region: CASSQVNRNTEAFF. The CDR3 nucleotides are TGTGCCAGCAGCCAAGTTAACAGGAACACTGAAGCTTTCTTT.

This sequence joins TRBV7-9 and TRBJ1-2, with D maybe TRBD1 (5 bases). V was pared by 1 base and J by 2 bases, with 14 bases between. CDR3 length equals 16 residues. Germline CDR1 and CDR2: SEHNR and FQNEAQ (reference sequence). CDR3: CASSLGAPTVNYGYTF. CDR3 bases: TGTGCCAGCAGCTTAGGAGCCCCGACAGTAAACTATGGCTACACCTTC.

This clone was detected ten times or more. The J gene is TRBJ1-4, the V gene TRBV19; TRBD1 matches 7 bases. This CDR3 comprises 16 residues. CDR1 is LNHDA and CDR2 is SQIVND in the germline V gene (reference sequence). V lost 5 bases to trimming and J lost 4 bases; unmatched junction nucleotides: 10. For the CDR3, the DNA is TGTGCCAGTAGTTCAGAGCCGGGACAGAATAATGAAAAACTGTTTTTT. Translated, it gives CASSSEPGQNNEKLFF.

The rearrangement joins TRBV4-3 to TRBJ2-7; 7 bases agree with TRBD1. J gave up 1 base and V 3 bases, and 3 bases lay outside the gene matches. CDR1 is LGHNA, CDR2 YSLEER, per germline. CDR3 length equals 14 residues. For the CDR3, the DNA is TGCGCCAGCAGCCAGATACAGGGGTCCTACGAGCAGTACTTC. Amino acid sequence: CASSQIQGSYEQYF.

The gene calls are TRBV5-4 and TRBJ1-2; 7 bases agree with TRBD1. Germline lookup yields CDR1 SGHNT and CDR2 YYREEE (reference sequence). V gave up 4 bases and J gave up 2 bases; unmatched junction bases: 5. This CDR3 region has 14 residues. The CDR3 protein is CASSEPGQNYGYTF. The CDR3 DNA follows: TGTGCCAGCAGCGAGCCGGGACAGAACTATGGCTACACCTTC. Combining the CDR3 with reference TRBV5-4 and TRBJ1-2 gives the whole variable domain ETGVTQSPTHLIKTRGQQVTLRCSSQSGHNTVSWYQQALGQGPQFIFQYYREEENGRGNFPPRFSGLQFPNYSSELNVNALELDDSALYLCASSEPGQNYGYTFGSGTRLTVV.